This T cell receptor (beta chain) comes out of a study of cytomegalovirus exposure and HLA in healthy donors. Regarding the study as a whole: Reportedly, diagnosis of cytomegalovirus status by the classifier showed high specificity and sensitivity.

The CDR3 runs 16 residues. The count of this clone is one. Its antigen is not identified. Amplification used 60 Vbeta primers and 13 Jbeta primers. The method was immunoSEQ multiplex PCR; TCRdb's version includes in-frame clones alone and lacks a portion of them. The top ten hold approximately 1.8% of the sample, which has some 190,000 clones, 81% seen once. Sequencing was carried out using PBMCs. This chain links TRBV21-1 with TRBJ1-4; TRBD1 is the table's D call and was not checked against the DNA. TRBV21-1 has pseudogene status. The sequence was collected from a man between 18 and 29 years old in good health and CMV-seronegative. The CDR3 DNA sequence: TGTGCCAGCAGCAAAAGGGACAGGAGGTCGGATGAAAAACTGTTTTTT. Translated, it gives CASSKRDRRSDEKLFF.